The sequence of this TCR beta chain was determined in a study of blood T cell repertoires in COVID-19. As handled by the study authors: Cell counts per sample came from amplifying reference gene primers. TCRdb's copy holds only in-frame clones and misses some; the assay was immunoSEQ multiplex PCR. The D gene and trimming were derived from the DNA, and the V and J assignments and clone size from that table. The sample has approximately 120,000 clones, roughly 80% seen once. This CDR3 is 14 amino acids long. Germline V gene data show CDR1 as SGHAT and CDR2 as FQNNGV. Trimming stripped 2 bases from V and 7 bases from J, with 11 bases between.

The chain recombines TRBV11-2 with TRBJ2-2; no clear D. This TCR came from a man aged 55-75 years with acute or convalescent COVID-19. Sample: peripheral blood. The CDR3 DNA follows: TGTGCCAGCAGCTTACAGGTAGAAGGCGGGGAGCTGTTTTTT. Protein: CASSLQVEGGELFF.